Listed below are T cell receptor beta chains from one sample, sequenced in a study of T cell responses to AZD1222 COVID-19 vaccine. Measured with immunoSEQ multiplex PCR; TCRdb has only the in-frame clones, and not every one. The data show about 67,000 clones, 84% seen once. The sample here was peripheral blood, taken on day 0 of AZD1222 vaccination. The receptors here all came from an adult in good health. Both conserved end residues are part of each CDR3. D genes are given only for firm matches. Some rows have no size entry. The others give once, few or many, or a class for an expanded clone.

d_call	v_call	clone_size	j_call	cdr3_nt	cdr3_aa
NA	TRBV27	NA	TRBJ2-7	TGTGCCAGCAGTTGGGGGACTCCCTCAAGCGCTATCTTC	CASSWGTPSSAIF
TRBD2	TRBV7-9	NA	TRBJ2-3	TGTGCCAGCAGCCCAGGACTAGCGGGGGGCACAGATACGCAGTATTTT	CASSPGLAGGTDTQYF
NA	TRBV4-3	once	TRBJ2-1	TGCGCCAGCAGCCAAGGGGGCAGTAGCTACAATGAGCAGTTCTTC	CASSQGGSSYNEQFF
TRBD1	TRBV18	NA	TRBJ2-6	TGTGCCAGCTCGGCTGGACAGGTATCCTCTGGGGCCAACGTCCTGACTTTC	CASSAGQVSSGANVLTF
TRBD2	TRBV9	NA	TRBJ2-7	TGTGCCAGCAGCAAGGGACTAGCCTCGAGCTCCTACGAGCAGTACTTC	CASSKGLASSSYEQYF
NA	TRBV4-3	NA	TRBJ1-6	TGCGCCAGCAGCCAAGGCTACAGCTCCTATAATTCACCCCTCCACTTT	CASSQGYSSYNSPLHF
NA	TRBV6-2/TRBV6-3	NA	TRBJ1-2	TGTGCCAGCAGTTACGAGGGAGTCTATGGCTACACCTTC	CASSYEGVYGYTF
NA	TRBV28	NA	TRBJ1-5	TGTGCCAGCAGTTTGGACCGCAATCAGCCCCAGCATTTT	CASSLDRNQPQHF
NA	TRBV24-1	NA	TRBJ1-1	TGTGCCACCCTAGGGGGATCCGGGGACACTGAAGCTTTCTTT	CATLGGSGDTEAFF
NA	TRBV6-1	NA	TRBJ1-1	TGTGCCAGCAGTGAATGGGTGGGGGAAGGGGGCACTGAAGCTTTCTTT	CASSEWVGEGGTEAFF
NA	TRBV28	NA	TRBJ1-1	TGTGCCAGCGAAGGGAACACTGAAGCTTTCTTT	CASEGNTEAFF
NA	TRBV5-1	NA	TRBJ1-4	TGCGCCAGCAGCAGAGGACAGCATTTTAATGAAAAACTGTTTTTT	CASSRGQHFNEKLFF
NA	TRBV29-1	NA	TRBJ1-1	TGCAGCGTCCAGCAGACCCAGGGGAACACTGAAGCTTTCTTT	CSVQQTQGNTEAFF
NA	TRBV24-1	NA	TRBJ2-7	TGTGCCACCAGTGACGGCTACGAGCAGTACTTC	CATSDGYEQYF
NA	TRBV2	NA	TRBJ1-1	TGTGCCAGCATCGTTGAGGGATTTATGAACACTGAAGCTTTCTTT	CASIVEGFMNTEAFF
NA	TRBV27	NA	TRBJ2-7	TGTGCCAGCAGTTTAACAGAGGACTACGAGCAGTACTTC	CASSLTEDYEQYF
NA	TRBV27	NA	TRBJ2-7	TGTGCCAGCAGTTTTTCTGGCTCCTACGAGCAGTACTTC	CASSFSGSYEQYF
TRBD1	TRBV28	once	TRBJ1-2	TGTGCCAGCAGTCCGGGACAGACCTTTTTGTATGGCTACACCTTC	CASSPGQTFLYGYTF
NA	TRBV15	NA	TRBJ1-3	TGTGCCACCAGCAGAGACGGGGGAGTGGGAAACACCATATATTTT	CATSRDGGVGNTIYF
TRBD2	TRBV9	NA	TRBJ2-1	TGTGCCAGCAACCTAGCGGGTTCCTCCTACAATGAGCAGTTCTTC	CASNLAGSSYNEQFF
NA	TRBV7-9	NA	TRBJ2-3	TGTGCCAGCAACCCAATGGGGGGATTCACAGATACGCAGTATTTT	CASNPMGGFTDTQYF
NA	TRBV2	NA	TRBJ1-4	TGTGCCAGCAACGGCGGGAATAATGAAAAACTGTTTTTT	CASNGGNNEKLFF
NA	TRBV21-1	few	TRBJ2-3	TGTGCCAGCAGCCCCTCCCGACAGACTAGCACAGATACGCAGTATTTT	CASSPSRQTSTDTQYF
TRBD2	TRBV7-9	NA	TRBJ2-1	TGTGCCAGCAGCTTACCACCCCGACTAGCGGGAGGAATAAATGAGCAGTTCTTC	CASSLPPRLAGGINEQFF
NA	TRBV7-9	NA	TRBJ1-4	TGTGCCAGCAGCTTAGCGCTCGGCCTAGCGAGGGAAAAACTGTTTTTT	CASSLALGLAREKLFF
NA	TRBV27	NA	TRBJ2-7	TGTGCCAGCAGTTTAAGTAGCTTTCACGAGCAGTACTTC	CASSLSSFHEQYF
TRBD2	TRBV7-2	NA	TRBJ2-1	TGTGCCAGCAGCATAAGGGCCGGGACTAGCGGTAATGAGCAGTTCTTC	CASSIRAGTSGNEQFF
NA	TRBV29-1	NA	TRBJ2-1	TGCAGCGGGACGGAGGTGGGAGGACCATTTGAGCAGTTCTTC	CSGTEVGGPFEQFF
TRBD1	TRBV5-1	NA	TRBJ1-2	TGCGCCAGCAGTTCAGGGGGCGCGTACGGCTATGGCTACACCTTC	CASSSGGAYGYGYTF
TRBD1	TRBV18	NA	TRBJ1-1	TGTGCCAGCTCGGCGTTGGGACAGGGGGCGCGGGGCACTGAAGCTTTCTTT	CASSALGQGARGTEAFF
NA	TRBV13	NA	TRBJ2-7	TGTGCCAGCAGCTTAGGGCTGTGGGAGCAGTACTTC	CASSLGLWEQYF
NA	TRBV24-1	NA	TRBJ1-1	TGTGCCACCAGTGACTCTCGCAGGGGCGCTAGCACTGAAGCTTTCTTT	CATSDSRRGASTEAFF
NA	TRBV6-5	NA	TRBJ1-1	TGTGCCAGCAGCGACAATACTAAACAGGGCGGTGGAGCTTTCTTT	CASSDNTKQGGGAFF
NA	TRBV28	NA	TRBJ2-7	TGTGCCAGCAGTTTCTCGACGGACTCCAAGACCTACGAGCAGTACTTC	CASSFSTDSKTYEQYF
NA	TRBV19	many	TRBJ1-3	TGTGCCAGCCCCGGCGGGGAAGGTGGAAACACCATATATTTT	CASPGGEGGNTIYF
NA	TRBV29-1	NA	TRBJ2-1	TGCAGCGTTGAAGGGCGGGACACCGAAAAAAGCTCCTACAATGAGCAGTTCTTC	CSVEGRDTEKSSYNEQFF
NA	TRBV28	NA	TRBJ2-7	TGTGCCAGCAGTTTAGCTGGCCAGTTCTACGAGCAGTACTTC	CASSLAGQFYEQYF
TRBD1	TRBV3-1/TRBV3-2	NA	TRBJ2-3	TGTGCCAGCAGCCAAGGGACAGGCAGCACAGATACGCAGTATTTT	CASSQGTGSTDTQYF
TRBD1	TRBV13	NA	TRBJ1-1	TGTGCCAGCAGCGGGACAGGGGGGAACACTGAAGCTTTCTTT	CASSGTGGNTEAFF
NA	TRBV10-1	NA	TRBJ1-1	TGCGCCAGTTCAGGGTTGTGGAACACTGAAGCTTTCTTT	CASSGLWNTEAFF
NA	TRBV19	few	TRBJ1-5	TGTGCCAGTAGAGGCAGGGGTGTCAATCAGCCCCAGCATTTT	CASRGRGVNQPQHF
NA	TRBV5-6	NA	TRBJ1-3	TGTGCCAGCAGCGCCATTGTAAGCTCTGGAAACACCATATATTTT	CASSAIVSSGNTIYF
TRBD2	TRBV9	NA	TRBJ2-2	TGTGCCAGCAGCTCCTTTGGCCTAGCGGGAGGGCCCGGGGAGCTGTTTTTT	CASSSFGLAGGPGELFF
NA	TRBV19	NA	TRBJ2-7	TGTGCCAGTAGTGGTCAGGGGCAGTACTTC	CASSGQGQYF
NA	TRBV5-1	NA	TRBJ2-2	TGCGCCAGCAGAAGTCTTCTCACCGGGGAGCTGTTTTTT	CASRSLLTGELFF
NA	TRBV19	NA	TRBJ1-3	TGTGCCAGTAGTAAGACAGCTGGAAACACCATATATTTT	CASSKTAGNTIYF
TRBD1	TRBV12-5	once	TRBJ2-5	TGTGCTAGTGGTTCAGGGGGATTGGCAGAGACCCAGTACTTC	CASGSGGLAETQYF
NA	TRBV7-9	NA	TRBJ2-5	TGTGCCAGCAGCGCCTACCTCCAGGATCAAGAGACCCAGTACTTC	CASSAYLQDQETQYF
TRBD1	TRBV7-9	NA	TRBJ1-2	TGTGCCAGCAGCTCCTGGGACAGGTCTAACTATGGCTACACCTTC	CASSSWDRSNYGYTF
TRBD1	TRBV10-1	few	TRBJ1-6	TGCGCCAGCAGTGAATACAGGGGCTCACCCCTCCACTTT	CASSEYRGSPLHF
NA	TRBV15	few	TRBJ2-3	TGTGCCACCAGCAGAGATCGGTCAGACGCCGTAGGGGATACGCAGTATTTT	CATSRDRSDAVGDTQYF
NA	TRBV27	once	TRBJ2-1	TGTGCCAGCAGTCCTTCGACGGGACACCTTTGGAATGAGCAGTTCTTC	CASSPSTGHLWNEQFF
NA	TRBV7-2	NA	TRBJ1-2	TGTGCCAGCGGGACTACGGGTGGCTACACCTTC	CASGTTGGYTF